The subject of this entry is one T cell receptor (beta chain). This clonotype was counted many times. Its target antigen remains unknown. The record has no base qualities; no much larger clone is one base away. The data stem from a study of CD8 T cells in ankylosing spondylitis (dated by TCRdb to the late 2010s). In terms of the full investigation: The study set out to find disease-linked TCR variants by profiling T cell receptor beta repertoires in ankylosing spondylitis patients and healthy donors. Samples of peripheral blood were taken, and for ankylosing spondylitis patients, synovial fluid was collected as well. The full study cohort was made up of 25 ankylosing spondylitis patients and approximately 100 healthy donors. The full study reports these points: Blood from ankylosing spondylitis patients appeared to be characterized by a TCR beta motif made up of several highly homologous amino acid variants. Some TCR beta motif variants had previously been reported in synovial fluid and blood of reactive arthritis patients, which suggested common disease-initiation mechanisms. A CD8+ phenotype was shown by the disease-linked clones, which were found at relatively low frequencies in peripheral blood. The disease-linked clones were reported as significantly enriched in matched synovial fluid samples from ankylosing spondylitis patients.

TCRdb records Illumina HiSeq 2500 as the sequencer. Quantitative 5'-RACE with molecular barcodes was used to prepare TCR beta libraries. Concerning the study's data processing: A new computational method based on a probabilistic model of VDJ rearrangement was used to identify disease-linked TCR variants. Using fastp trimming at Q25 and MiXCR clonotype assembly, TCRdb reanalyzed the public sequencing data and kept in-frame beta chains. Duplicate CDR3 protein sequences are folded into a single record with the most common DNA and genes. These V and J calls derive from TCRdb rather than the authors' analysis. Recorded for this sample are 750,000 to 850,000 distinct CDR3 sequences; 12% of them occurred a single time. Clones ranked in the top ten supply 0.51% of the sample. The CDR3 covers 14 residues, taking in both the cysteine and the phenylalanine. Kept here is only the CDR3 DNA, which spans 42 bases and is read in frame from base 1. V loses 6 bases, J loses 2 bases, and the germline ends lie 13 bases apart. As encoded in the germline V gene, CDR1 is SQVTM while CDR2 is ANQGSEA.

The chain is assembled from TRBV29-1 and TRBJ2-2; the D segment could be TRBD2, given 5 matching bases. The TCR sequence derives from a male donor with ankylosing spondylitis. Sequencing was done on a sample of blood, either unsorted or a sorted T cell fraction (not recorded which). The CDR3 region: CSVGRRGNTGELFF. Here is the DNA: TGCAGCGTCGGTAGACGGGGAAACACCGGGGAGCTGTTTTTT.